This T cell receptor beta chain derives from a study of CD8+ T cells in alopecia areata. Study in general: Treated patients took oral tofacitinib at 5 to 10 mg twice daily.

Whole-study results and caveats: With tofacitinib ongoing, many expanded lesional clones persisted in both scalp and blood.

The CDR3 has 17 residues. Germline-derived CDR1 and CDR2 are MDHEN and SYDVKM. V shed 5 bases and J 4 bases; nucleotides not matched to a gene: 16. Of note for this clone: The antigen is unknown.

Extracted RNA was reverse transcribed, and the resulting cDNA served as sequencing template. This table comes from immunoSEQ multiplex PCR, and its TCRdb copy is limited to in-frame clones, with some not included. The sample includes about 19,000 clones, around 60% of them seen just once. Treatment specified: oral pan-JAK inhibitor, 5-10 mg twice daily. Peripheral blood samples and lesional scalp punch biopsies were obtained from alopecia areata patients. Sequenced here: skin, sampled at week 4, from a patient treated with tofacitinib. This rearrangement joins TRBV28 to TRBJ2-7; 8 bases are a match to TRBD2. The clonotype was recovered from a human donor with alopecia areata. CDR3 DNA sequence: TGTGCCAGCAGTACCCCCTGGCGGGGGGTCCCAGGGTACGAGCAGTACTTC. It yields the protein CASSTPWRGVPGYEQYF.